Presented here are 5 T cell receptor beta chains from one specimen sequenced in a study of blood T cell repertoires in COVID-19. Assay used: immunoSEQ multiplex PCR; TCRdb lists only in-frame clones, some missing. The sample gives around 62,000 clones, over 75% of which show up once; around 3.7% is in the top ten. Sequenced material: peripheral blood. The origin of the receptors is a human donor in a cohort sampled during active COVID-19.

Notes on this clone: The germline gene is not matched at one end of the junction; a read error may be the cause. The V and J genes are TRBV7-7 and TRBJ2-1; 8 bases fit TRBD2. This CDR3 has 16 amino acids. CDR1 and CDR2 (germline): SSHAT, FNYEAQ (reference sequence). The CDR3 DNA is TGTGCTAGCAGCTTAACTAGCGGTGACTCCTACAATGAGCAGTTCTTC. It codes for CASSLTSGDSYNEQFF. The full variable domain, with the rest looked up from reference TRBV7-7 and TRBJ2-1, is GAGVSQSPRYKVTKRGQDVTLRCDPISSHATLYWYQQALGQGPEFLTYFNYEAQPDKSGLPSDRFSAERPEGSISTLTIQRTEQRDSAMYRCASSLTSGDSYNEQFFGPGTRLTVL.

This chain connects TRBV29-1 to TRBJ1-3, with D unresolved. CDR3 size: 12 residues. V was shortened by 4 bases and J by 1 base, with 5 bases between the two germline ends. The V gene's germline CDR1 is SQVTM and CDR2 ANQGSEA. The CDR3 is CSVGGSGNTIYF. The CDR3 DNA is TGCAGCGTTGGAGGGTCTGGAAACACCATATATTTT. Complete variable domain (other parts from reference TRBV29-1 and TRBJ1-3): SAVISQKPSRDICQRGTSLTIQCQVDSQVTMMFWYRQQPGQSLTLIATANQGSEATYESGFVIDKFPISRPNLTFSTLTVSNMSPEDSSIYLCSVGGSGNTIYFGEGSWLTVV.

The gene calls are TRBV14 and TRBJ2-1, with a weak D call TRBD2 (6 bases). Germline CDR1 SGHDN, CDR2 FVKESK. Trimming left V 0 bases short and J 5 bases short, with 14 bases between. The CDR3 is 16 residues long. The CDR3 region is CASSQDLREWHNEQFF. The CDR3 coding sequence is TGTGCCAGCAGCCAAGATCTTCGGGAGTGGCACAATGAGCAGTTCTTC.

The V call is TRBV24-1, the J call TRBJ2-3; 8 positions agree with TRBD1. Germline-derived CDR1 and CDR2 are KGHDR and SFDVKD. Trimming took 1 base from V and 4 from J; bases not matched to a gene: 6. This CDR3 spans 16 amino acids. The CDR3 protein is CATSDLGQGRPDTQYF. In nucleotides, the CDR3 is TGTGCCACCAGTGATTTAGGACAGGGTAGACCAGATACGCAGTATTTT.

The chain couples TRBV7-8 to TRBJ1-1; the match to TRBD1 covers 8 bases. After removal of 5 bases from V and 5 bases from J, the junction contained 10 bases not matched to a gene. Germline V gene data show CDR1 as SGHVS and CDR2 as FQNEAQ. The CDR3 consists of 15 residues. In DNA form, the CDR3 reads TGTGCCAGCAGCCTCAGGGGGCGCAGGTTAACTGAAGCTTTCTTT. It is translated as CASSLRGRRLTEAFF.